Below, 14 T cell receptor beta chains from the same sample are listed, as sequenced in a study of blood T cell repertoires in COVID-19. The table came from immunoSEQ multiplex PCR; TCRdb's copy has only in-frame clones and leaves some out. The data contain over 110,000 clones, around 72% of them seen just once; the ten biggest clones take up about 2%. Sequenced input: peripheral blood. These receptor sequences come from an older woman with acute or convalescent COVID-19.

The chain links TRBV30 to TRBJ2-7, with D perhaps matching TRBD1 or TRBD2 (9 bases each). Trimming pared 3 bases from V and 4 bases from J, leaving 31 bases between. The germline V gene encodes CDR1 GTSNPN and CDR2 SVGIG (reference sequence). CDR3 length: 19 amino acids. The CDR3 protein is CAWSSRDRVSSGKVYEQYF. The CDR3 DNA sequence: TGTGCCTGGAGCTCTCGGGACAGGGTATCTAGCGGGAAGGTATACGAGCAGTACTTC.

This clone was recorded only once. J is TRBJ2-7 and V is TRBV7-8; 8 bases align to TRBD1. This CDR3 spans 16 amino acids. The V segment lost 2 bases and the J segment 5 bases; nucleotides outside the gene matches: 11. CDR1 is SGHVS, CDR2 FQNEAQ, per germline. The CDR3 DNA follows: TGTGCCAGCAGCTTATCCTCCGCAGGGGGCTTCCACGAGCAGTACTTC. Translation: CASSLSSAGGFHEQYF. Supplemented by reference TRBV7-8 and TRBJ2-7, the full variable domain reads GAGVSQSPRYKVAKRGQDVALRCDPISGHVSLFWYQQALGQGPEFLTYFQNEAQLDKSGLPSDRFFAERPEGSVSTLKIQRTQQEDSAVYLCASSLSSAGGFHEQYFGPGTRLTVT.

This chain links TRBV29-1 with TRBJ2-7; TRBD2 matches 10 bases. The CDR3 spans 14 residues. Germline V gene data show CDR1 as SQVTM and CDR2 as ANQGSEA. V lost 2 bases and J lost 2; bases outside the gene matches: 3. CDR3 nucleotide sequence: TGCAGCGTTGAAACCCTAGCGGGAGCCTACGAGCAGTACTTC. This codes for CSVETLAGAYEQYF.

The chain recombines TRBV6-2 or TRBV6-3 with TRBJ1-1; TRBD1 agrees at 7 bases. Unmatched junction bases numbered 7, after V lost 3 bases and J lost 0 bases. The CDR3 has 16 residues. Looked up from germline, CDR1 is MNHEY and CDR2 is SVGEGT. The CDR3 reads CASSYSSGQLNTEAFF. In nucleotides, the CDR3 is TGTGCCAGCAGTTATTCGTCGGGACAGCTGAACACTGAAGCTTTCTTT.

The CDR3 DNA reads TGTGCCAGTAGTACCTACTCGGGACTAGCGAACACCGGGGAGCTGTTTTTT. This translates into CASSTYSGLANTGELFF. The V and J genes are TRBV19 and TRBJ2-2, with 8 bases that match TRBD2. The CDR3 covers 17 residues. Trimming cost V 4 bases and J 0 bases; bases outside gene matches: 7. The germline V gene has CDR1 LNHDA and CDR2 SQIVND (reference sequence).

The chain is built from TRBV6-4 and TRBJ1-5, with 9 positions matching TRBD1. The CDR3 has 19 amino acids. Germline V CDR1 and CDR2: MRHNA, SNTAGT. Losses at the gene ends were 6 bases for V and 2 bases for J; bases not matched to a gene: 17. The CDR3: CASSQTYRDRVSGNQPQHF. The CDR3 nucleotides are TGTGCCAGCAGCCAAACTTATCGGGACAGGGTGAGCGGCAATCAGCCCCAGCATTTT.

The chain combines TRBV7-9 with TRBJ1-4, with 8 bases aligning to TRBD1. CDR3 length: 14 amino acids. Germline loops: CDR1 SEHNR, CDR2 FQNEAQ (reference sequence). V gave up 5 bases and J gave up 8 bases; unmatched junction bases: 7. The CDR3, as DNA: TGTGCCAGCAGCCCGACAGGGGCGAGGGAAAAACTGTTTTTT. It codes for CASSPTGAREKLFF.

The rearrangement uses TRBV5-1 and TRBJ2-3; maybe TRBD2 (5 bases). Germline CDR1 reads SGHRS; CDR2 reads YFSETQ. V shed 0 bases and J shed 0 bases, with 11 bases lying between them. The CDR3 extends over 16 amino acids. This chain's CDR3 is CASSLESGSSTDTQYF. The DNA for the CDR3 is TGCGCCAGCAGCTTGGAAAGCGGTTCTAGCACAGATACGCAGTATTTT.

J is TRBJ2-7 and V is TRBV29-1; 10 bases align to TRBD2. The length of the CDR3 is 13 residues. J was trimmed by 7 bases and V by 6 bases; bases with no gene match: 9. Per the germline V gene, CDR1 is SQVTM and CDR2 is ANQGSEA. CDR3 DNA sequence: TGCAGCGTGCGAGCGGGAGGGCCGGGGGAGCAGTACTTC. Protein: CSVRAGGPGEQYF.

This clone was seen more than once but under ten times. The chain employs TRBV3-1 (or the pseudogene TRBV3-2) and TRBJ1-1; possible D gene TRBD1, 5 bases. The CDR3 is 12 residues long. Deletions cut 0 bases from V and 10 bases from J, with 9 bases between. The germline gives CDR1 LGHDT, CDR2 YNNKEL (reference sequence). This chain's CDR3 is CASSQEQGPAFF. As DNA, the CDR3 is TGTGCCAGCAGCCAAGAGCAGGGCCCAGCTTTCTTT.

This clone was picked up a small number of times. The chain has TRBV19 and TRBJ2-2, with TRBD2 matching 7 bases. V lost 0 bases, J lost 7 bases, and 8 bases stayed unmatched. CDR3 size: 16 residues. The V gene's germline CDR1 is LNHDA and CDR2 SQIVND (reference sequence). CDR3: CASSIEGPAGIGELFF. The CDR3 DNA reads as TGTGCCAGTAGTATAGAGGGGCCAGCGGGGATCGGGGAGCTGTTTTTT.

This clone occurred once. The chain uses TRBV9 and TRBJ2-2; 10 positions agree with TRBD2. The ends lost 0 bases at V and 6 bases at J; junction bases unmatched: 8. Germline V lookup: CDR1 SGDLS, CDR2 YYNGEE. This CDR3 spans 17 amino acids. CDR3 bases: TGTGCCAGCAGCGTAGCAGAGGGACTAGCGTTGGCCGGGGAGCTGTTTTTT. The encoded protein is CASSVAEGLALAGELFF.

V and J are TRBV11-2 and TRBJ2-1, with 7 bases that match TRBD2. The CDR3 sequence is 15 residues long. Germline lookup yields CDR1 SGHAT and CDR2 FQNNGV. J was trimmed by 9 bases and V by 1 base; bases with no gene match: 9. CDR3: CASSLGMRETGEQFF. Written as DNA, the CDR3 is TGTGCCAGCAGCTTAGGTATGCGGGAGACGGGTGAGCAGTTCTTC.

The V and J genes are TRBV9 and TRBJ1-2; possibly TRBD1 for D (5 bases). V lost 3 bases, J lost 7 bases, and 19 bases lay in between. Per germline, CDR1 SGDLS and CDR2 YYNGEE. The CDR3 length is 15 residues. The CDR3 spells CASSGDLQGARGYTF. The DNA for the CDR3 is TGTGCCAGCAGCGGGGATCTCCAAGGGGCTCGTGGCTACACCTTC.